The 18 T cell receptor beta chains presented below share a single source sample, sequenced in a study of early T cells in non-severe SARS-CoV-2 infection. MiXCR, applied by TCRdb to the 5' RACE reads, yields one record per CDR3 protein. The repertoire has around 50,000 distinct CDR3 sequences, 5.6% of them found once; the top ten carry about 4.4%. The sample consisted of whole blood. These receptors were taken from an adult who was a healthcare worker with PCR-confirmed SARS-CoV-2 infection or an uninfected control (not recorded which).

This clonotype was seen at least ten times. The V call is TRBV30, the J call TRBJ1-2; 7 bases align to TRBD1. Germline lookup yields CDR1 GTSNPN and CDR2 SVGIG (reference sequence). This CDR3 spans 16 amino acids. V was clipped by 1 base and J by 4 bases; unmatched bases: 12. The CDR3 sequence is CAWSGQGIHRSYGYTF. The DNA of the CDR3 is TGTGCCTGGAGTGGACAGGGTATACACCGAAGCTATGGCTACACCTTC.

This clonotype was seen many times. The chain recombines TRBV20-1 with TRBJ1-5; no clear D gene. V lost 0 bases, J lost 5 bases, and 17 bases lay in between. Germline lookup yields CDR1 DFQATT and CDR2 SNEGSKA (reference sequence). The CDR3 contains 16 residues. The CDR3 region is CSARDINKGSYQPQHF. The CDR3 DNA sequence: TGCAGTGCTAGAGATATAAACAAAGGTTCATATCAGCCCCAGCATTTT.

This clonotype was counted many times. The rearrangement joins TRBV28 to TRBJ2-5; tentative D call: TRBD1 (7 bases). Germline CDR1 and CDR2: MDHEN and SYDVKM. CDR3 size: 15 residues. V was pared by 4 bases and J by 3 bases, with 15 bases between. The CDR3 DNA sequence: TGTGCCAGCAGTTCCACCGGCGGGACAGAAGAGACCCAGTACTTC. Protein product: CASSSTGGTEETQYF.

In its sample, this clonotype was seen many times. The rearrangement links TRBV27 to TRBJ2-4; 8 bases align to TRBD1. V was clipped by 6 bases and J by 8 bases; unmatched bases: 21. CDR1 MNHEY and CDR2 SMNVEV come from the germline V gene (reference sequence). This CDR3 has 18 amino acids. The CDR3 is CASSLTGGWGRSSDIQYF. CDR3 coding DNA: TGTGCCAGCAGCCTTACAGGGGGGTGGGGTCGGTCGAGTGACATTCAGTACTTC.

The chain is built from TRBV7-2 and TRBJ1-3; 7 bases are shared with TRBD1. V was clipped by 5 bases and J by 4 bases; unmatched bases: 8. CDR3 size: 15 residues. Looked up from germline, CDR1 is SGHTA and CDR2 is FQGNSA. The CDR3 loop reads CASSPQGGAGNTIYF. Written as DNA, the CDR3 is TGTGCCAGCAGCCCCCAGGGGGGGGCCGGAAACACCATATATTTT.

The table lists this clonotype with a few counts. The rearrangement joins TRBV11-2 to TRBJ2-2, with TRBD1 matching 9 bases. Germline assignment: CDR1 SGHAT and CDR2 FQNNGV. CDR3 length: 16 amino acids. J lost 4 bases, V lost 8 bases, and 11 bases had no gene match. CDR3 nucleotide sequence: TGTGCCAGCGTCGGGTGGGGACAGGGAAGCACCGGGGAGCTGTTTTTT. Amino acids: CASVGWGQGSTGELFF.

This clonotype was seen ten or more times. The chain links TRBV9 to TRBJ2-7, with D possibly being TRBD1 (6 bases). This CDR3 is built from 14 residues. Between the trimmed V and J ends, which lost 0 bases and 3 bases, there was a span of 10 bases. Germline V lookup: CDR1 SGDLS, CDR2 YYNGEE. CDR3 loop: CASSVGGDIYEQYF. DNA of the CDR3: TGTGCCAGCAGCGTAGGAGGGGACATCTACGAGCAGTACTTC.

The chain's CDR3 is CASSREARTSGIRDTQYF. The CDR3 DNA reads as TGTGCCAGCAGCCGAGAAGCACGGACTAGCGGGATCAGAGATACGCAGTATTTT. V gene TRBV4-2 combines with J gene TRBJ2-3, with 12 bases matching TRBD2. The CDR3 has 18 residues. Germline CDR1 reads LGHNA; CDR2 reads YNFKEQ. The V and J ends lost 4 bases and 5 bases, in that order; junction bases with no gene match: 13.

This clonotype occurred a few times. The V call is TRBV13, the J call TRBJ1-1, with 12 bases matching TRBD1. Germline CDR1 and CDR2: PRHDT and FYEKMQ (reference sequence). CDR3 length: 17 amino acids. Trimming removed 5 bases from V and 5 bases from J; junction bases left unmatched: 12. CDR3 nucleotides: TGTGCCAGCAGCCCAAAACCGGGACAGGGGGCGAGGACTGAAGCTTTCTTT. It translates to CASSPKPGQGARTEAFF.

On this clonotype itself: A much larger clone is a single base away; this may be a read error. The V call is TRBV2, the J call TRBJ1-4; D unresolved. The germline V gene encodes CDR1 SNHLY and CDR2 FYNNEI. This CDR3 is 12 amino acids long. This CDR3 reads CASMLTNEKLYF. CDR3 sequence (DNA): TGTGCCAGCATGCTAACTAATGAAAAACTGTATTTT.

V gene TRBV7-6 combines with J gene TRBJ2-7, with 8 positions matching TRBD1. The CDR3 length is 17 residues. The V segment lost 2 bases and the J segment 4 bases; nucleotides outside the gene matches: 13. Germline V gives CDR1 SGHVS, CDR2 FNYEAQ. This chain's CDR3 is CASSLSTGGMGMYEQYF. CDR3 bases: TGTGCCAGCAGCTTAAGTACAGGGGGTATGGGAATGTACGAGCAGTACTTC.

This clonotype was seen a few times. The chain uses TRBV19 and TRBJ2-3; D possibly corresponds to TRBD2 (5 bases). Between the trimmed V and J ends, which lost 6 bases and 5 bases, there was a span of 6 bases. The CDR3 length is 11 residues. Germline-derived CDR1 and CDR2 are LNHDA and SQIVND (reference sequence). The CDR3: CASRTKDTQYF. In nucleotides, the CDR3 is TGTGCCAGTAGGACTAAAGATACGCAGTATTTT. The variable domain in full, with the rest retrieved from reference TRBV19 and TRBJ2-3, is DGGITQSPKYLFRKEGQNVTLSCEQNLNHDAMYWYRQDPGQGLRLIYYSQIVNDFQKGDIAEGYSVSREKKESFPLTVTSAQKNPTAFYLCASRTKDTQYFGPGTRLTVL.

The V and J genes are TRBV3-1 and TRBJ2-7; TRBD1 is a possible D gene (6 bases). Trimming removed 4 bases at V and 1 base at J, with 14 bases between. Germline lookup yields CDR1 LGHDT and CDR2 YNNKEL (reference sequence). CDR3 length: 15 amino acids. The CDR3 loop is CASSLHRDESYEQYF. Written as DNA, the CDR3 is TGTGCCAGCAGCCTCCACAGGGACGAGTCCTACGAGCAGTACTTC.

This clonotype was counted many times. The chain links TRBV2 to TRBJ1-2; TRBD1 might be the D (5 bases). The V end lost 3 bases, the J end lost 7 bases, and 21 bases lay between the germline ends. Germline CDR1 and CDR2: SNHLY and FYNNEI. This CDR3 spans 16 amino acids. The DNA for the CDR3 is TGTGCCAGCAGTGATAGCGGATCCGGGGGTGGAGGTGGCTACACCTTC. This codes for CASSDSGSGGGGGYTF. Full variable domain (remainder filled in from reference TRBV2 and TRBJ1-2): EPEVTQTPSHQVTQMGQEVILRCVPISNHLYFYWYRQILGQKVEFLVSFYNNEISEKSEIFDDQFSVERPDGSNFTLKIRSTKLEDSAMYFCASSDSGSGGGGGYTFGSGTRLTVV.

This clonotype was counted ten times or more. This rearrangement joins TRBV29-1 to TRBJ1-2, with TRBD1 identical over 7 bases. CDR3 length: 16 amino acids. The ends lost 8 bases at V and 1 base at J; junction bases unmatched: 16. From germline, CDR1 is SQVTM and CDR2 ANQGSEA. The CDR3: CSPQPGQKLVNYGYTF. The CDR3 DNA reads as TGCAGCCCGCAACCGGGACAGAAACTAGTTAACTATGGCTACACCTTC.

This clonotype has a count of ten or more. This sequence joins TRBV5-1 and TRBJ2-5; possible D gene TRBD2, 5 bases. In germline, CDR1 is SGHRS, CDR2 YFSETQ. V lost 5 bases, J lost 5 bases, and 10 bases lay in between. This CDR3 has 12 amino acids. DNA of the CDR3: TGCGCCAGCAGTACTAGTCTGGAGACCCAGTACTTC. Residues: CASSTSLETQYF.

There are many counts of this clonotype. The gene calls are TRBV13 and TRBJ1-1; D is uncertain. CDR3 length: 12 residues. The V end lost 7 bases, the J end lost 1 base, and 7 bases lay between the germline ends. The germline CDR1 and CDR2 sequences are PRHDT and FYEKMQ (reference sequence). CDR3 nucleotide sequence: TGTGCCAGCACCAAAAGGAACACTGAAGCTTTCTTT. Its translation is CASTKRNTEAFF. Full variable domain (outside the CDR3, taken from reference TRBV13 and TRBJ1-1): AAGVIQSPRHLIKEKRETATLKCYPIPRHDTVYWYQQGPGQDPQFLISFYEKMQSDKGSIPDRFSAQQFSDYHSELNMSSLELGDSALYFCASTKRNTEAFFGQGTRLTVV.

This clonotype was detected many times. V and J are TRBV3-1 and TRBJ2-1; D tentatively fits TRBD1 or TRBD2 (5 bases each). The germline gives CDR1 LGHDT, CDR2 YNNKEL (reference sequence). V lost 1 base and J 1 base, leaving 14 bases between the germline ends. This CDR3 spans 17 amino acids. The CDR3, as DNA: TGTGCCAGCAGCCAAGGGGACGGAAAGCCTTCCTACAATGAGCAGTTCTTC. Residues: CASSQGDGKPSYNEQFF.